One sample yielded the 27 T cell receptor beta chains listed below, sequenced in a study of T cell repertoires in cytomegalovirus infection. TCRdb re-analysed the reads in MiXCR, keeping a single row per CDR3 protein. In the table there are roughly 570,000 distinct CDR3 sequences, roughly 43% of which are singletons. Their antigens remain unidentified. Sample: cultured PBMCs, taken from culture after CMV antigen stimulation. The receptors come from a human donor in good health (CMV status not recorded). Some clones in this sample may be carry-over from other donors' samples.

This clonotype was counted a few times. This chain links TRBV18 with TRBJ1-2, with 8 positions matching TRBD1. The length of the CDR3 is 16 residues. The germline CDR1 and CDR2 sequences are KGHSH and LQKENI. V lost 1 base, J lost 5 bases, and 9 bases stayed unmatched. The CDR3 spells CASSPRAGGFFYGYTF. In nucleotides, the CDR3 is TGTGCCAGCTCACCACGGGCAGGGGGCTTCTTTTATGGCTACACCTTC.

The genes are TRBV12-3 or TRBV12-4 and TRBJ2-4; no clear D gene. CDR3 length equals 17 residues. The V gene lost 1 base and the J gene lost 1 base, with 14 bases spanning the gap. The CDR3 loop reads CASSLVSDPGAKNIQYF. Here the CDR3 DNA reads TGTGCCAGCAGTTTAGTGTCGGACCCGGGCGCCAAAAACATTCAGTACTTC.

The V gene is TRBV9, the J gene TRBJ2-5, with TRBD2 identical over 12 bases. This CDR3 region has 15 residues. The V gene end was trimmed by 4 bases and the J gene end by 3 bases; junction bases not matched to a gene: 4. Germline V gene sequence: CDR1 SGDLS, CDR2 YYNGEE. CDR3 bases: TGTGCCAGCAGCTCCTCTAGCGGGAGGGAAGAGACCCAGTACTTC. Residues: CASSSSSGREETQYF.

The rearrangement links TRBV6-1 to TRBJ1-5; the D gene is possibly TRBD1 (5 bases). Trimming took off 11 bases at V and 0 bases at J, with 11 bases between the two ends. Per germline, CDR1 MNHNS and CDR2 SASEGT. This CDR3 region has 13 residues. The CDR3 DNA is TGTGCCGGAGGGGACGTTAGCAATCAGCCCCAGCATTTT. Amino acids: CAGGDVSNQPQHF.

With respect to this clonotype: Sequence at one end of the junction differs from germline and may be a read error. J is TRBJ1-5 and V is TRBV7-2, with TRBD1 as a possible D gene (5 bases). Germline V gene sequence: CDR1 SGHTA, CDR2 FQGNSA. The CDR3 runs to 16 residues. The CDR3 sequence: CASSLDTGTVNQPQPF. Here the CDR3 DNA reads TGTGCCAGCAGCTTAGACACCGGGACCGTGAATCAGCCCCAGCCTTTT.

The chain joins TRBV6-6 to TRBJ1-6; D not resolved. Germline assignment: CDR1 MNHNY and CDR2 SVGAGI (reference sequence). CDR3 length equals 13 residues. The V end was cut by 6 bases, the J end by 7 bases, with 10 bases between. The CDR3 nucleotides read TGTGCCAGCAGCCCGGTGGGGAATTCACCCCTCCACTTT. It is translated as CASSPVGNSPLHF.

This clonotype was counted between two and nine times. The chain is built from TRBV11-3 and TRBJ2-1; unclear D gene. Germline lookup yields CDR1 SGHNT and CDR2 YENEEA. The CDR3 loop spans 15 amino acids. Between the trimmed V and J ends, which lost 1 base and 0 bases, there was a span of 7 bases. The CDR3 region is CASSLVTTSYNEQFF. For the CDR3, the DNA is TGTGCCAGCAGCTTAGTTACCACCTCCTACAATGAGCAGTTCTTC. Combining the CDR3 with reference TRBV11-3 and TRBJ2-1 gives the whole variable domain EAGVVQSPRYKIIEKKQPVAFWCNPISGHNTLYWYLQNLGQGPELLIRYENEEAVDDSQLPKDRFSAERLKGVDSTLKIQPAELGDSAVYLCASSLVTTSYNEQFFGPGTRLTVL.

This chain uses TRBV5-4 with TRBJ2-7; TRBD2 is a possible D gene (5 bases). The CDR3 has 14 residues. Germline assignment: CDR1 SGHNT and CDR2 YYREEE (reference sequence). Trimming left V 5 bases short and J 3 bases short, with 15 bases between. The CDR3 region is CASSYHGRDYEQYF. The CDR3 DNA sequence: TGTGCCAGCAGTTACCACGGACGGGACTACGAGCAGTACTTC.

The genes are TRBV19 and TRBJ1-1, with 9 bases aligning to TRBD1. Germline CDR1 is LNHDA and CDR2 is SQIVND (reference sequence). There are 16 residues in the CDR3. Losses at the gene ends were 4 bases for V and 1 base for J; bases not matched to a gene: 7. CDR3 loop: CASSTQGTGPNTEAFF. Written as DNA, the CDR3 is TGTGCCAGTAGTACCCAGGGGACAGGGCCGAACACTGAAGCTTTCTTT.

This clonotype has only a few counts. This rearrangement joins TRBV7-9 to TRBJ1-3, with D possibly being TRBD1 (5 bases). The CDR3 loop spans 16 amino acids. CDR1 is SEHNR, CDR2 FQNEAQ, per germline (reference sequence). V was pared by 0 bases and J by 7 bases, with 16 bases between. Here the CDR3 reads CASSLAPGERFNTIYF. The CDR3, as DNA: TGTGCCAGCAGCTTAGCGCCGGGGGAGCGTTTCAACACCATATATTTT.

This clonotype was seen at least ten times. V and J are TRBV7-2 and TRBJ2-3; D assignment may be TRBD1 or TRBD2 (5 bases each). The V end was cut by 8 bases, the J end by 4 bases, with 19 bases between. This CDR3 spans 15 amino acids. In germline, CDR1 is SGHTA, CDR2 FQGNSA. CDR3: CASHRGGVPADTQYF. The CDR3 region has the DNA TGTGCCAGCCACCGTGGGGGAGTCCCCGCAGATACGCAGTATTTT.

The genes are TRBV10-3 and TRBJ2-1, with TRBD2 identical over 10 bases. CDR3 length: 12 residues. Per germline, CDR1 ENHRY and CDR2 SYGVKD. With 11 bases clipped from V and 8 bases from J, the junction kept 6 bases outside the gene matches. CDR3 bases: TGTGCCGCCAGCGGGAGGGGGGATGAGCAGTTCTTC. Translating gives CAASGRGDEQFF.

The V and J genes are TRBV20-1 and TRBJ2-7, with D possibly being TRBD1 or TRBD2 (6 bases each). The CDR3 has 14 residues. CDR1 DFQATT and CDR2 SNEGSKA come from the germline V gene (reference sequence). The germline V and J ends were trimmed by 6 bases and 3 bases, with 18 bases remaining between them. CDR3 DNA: TGCAGTGCCGCGGAGGGGGGACTCAACTACGAGCAGTACTTC. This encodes CSAAEGGLNYEQYF.

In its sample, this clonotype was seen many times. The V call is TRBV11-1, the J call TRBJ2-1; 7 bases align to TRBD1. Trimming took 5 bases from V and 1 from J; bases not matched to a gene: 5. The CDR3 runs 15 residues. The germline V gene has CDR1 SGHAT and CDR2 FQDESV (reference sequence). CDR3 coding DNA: TGTGCCAGCAGCCAGGCAGGGGGATCCTACAATGAGCAGTTCTTC. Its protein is CASSQAGGSYNEQFF.

The CDR3, as DNA: TGTGCCAGCAGTACCGGGTGGGCTCAAGAGACCCAGTACTTC. It specifies CASSTGWAQETQYF. The chain combines TRBV2 with TRBJ2-5; D unclear. Trimming removed 5 bases from V and 2 bases from J, with 12 bases in between. Germline V lookup: CDR1 SNHLY, CDR2 FYNNEI. The CDR3 has 14 amino acids.

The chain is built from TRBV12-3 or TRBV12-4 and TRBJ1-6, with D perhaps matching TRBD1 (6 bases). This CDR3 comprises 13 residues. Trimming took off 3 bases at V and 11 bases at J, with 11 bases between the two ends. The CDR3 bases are TGTGCCAGCAGTTTGGACAGCTTGGCACCCCTCCACTTT. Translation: CASSLDSLAPLHF.

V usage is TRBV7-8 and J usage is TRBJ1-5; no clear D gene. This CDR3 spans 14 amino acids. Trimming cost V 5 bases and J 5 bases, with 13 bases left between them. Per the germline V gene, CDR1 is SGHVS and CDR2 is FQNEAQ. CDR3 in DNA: TGTGCCAGCAGCCTGCTTGGGGTCGATCAGCCCCAGCATTTT. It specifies CASSLLGVDQPQHF. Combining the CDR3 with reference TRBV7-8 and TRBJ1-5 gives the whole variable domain GAGVSQSPRYKVAKRGQDVALRCDPISGHVSLFWYQQALGQGPEFLTYFQNEAQLDKSGLPSDRFFAERPEGSVSTLKIQRTQQEDSAVYLCASSLLGVDQPQHFGDGTRLSIL.

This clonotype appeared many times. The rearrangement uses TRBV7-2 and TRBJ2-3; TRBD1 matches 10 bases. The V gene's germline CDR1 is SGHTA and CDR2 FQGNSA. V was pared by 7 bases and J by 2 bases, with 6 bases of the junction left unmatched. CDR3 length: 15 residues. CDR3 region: CASMEGQGYTDTQYF. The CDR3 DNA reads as TGTGCCAGCATGGAGGGACAGGGGTACACAGATACGCAGTATTTT.

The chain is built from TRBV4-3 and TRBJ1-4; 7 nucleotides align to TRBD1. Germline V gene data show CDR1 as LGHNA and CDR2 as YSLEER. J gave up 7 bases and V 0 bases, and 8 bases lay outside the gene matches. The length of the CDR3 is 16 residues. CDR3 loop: CASSQDFLQGIEKLFF. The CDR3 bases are TGCGCCAGCAGCCAAGATTTCCTACAGGGGATTGAAAAACTGTTTTTT.

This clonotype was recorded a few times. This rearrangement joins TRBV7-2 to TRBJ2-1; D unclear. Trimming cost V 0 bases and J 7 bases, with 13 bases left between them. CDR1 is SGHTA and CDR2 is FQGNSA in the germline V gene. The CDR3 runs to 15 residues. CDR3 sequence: CASSLARVFPNEQFF. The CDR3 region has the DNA TGTGCCAGCAGCTTAGCGCGAGTATTCCCTAATGAGCAGTTCTTC.

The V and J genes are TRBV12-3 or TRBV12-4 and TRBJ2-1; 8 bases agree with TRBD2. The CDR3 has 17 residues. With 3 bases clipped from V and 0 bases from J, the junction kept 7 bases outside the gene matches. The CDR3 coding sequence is TGTGCCAGCAGTTTTTCTAGCGGGCCGAGCTCCTACAATGAGCAGTTCTTC. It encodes CASSFSSGPSSYNEQFF.

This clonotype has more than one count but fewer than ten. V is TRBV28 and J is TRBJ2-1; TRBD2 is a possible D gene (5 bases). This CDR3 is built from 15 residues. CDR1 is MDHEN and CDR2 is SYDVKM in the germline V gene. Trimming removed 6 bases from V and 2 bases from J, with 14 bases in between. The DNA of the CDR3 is TGTGCCAGCAGACCGACCAACGGGGCCTACAATGAGCAGTTCTTC. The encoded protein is CASRPTNGAYNEQFF.

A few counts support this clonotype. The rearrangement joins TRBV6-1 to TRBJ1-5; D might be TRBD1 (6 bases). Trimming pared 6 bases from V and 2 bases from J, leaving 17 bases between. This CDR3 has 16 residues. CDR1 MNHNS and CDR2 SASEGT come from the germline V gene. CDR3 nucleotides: TGTGCCAGCAGCCAAGGACAGCCTTGGGGCAATCAGCCCCAGCATTTT. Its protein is CASSQGQPWGNQPQHF.

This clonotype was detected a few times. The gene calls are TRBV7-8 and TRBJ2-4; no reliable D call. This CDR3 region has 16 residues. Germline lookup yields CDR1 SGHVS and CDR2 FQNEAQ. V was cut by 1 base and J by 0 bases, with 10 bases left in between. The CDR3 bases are TGTGCCAGCAGCTTAGAATTAGGTGGAGCCAAAAACATTCAGTACTTC. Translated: CASSLELGGAKNIQYF.

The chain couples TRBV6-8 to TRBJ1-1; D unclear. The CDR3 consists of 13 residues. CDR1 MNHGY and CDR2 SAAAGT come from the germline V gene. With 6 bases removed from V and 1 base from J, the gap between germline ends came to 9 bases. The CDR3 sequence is CASRREENTEAFF. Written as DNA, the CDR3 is TGTGCCAGCAGGAGGGAAGAGAACACTGAAGCTTTCTTT.

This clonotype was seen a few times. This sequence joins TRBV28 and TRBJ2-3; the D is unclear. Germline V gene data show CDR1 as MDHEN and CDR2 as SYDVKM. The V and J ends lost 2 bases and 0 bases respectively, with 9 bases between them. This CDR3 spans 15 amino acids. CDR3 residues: CASSLDIPSTDTQYF. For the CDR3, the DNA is TGTGCCAGCAGTTTAGACATTCCTAGCACAGATACGCAGTATTTT.

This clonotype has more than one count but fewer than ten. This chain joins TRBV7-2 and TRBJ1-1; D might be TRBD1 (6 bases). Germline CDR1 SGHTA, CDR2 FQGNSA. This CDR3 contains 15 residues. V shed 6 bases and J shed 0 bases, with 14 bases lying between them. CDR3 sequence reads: CASREGGGVNTEAFF. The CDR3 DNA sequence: TGTGCCAGCAGAGAGGGGGGTGGTGTGAACACTGAAGCTTTCTTT. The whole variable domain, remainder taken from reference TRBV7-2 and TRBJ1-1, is GAGVSQSPSNKVTEKGKDVELRCDPISGHTALYWYRQSLGQGLEFLIYFQGNSAPDKSGLPSDRFSAERTGGSVSTLTIQRTQQEDSAVYLCASREGGGVNTEAFFGQGTRLTVV.